Listed below are T cell receptor beta chains from one sample, sequenced in a study of shared clonotypes between healthy human individuals. The table came from immunoSEQ multiplex PCR; TCRdb's copy has only in-frame clones and leaves some out. The table has approximately 500,000 clones, about 96% seen once. Sequencing used naive CD4+ T cells sorted from blood. These receptors came from a woman in her twenties or thirties in good health. The CDR3 runs from the conserved cysteine through the conserved F or W. The D gene is left open where the match is weak. Not every row has a clone size; where given, it reads once, few, many or a size class.

j_call d_call clone_size v_call cdr3_aa cdr3_nt
TRBJ2-7 - - TRBV5-8 CASSLGRRVGDYEQYF TGTGCCAGCAGCTTGGGACGGCGGGTTGGTGACTACGAGCAGTACTTC
TRBJ1-1 - - TRBV11-1 CASTFPSNTEAFF TGTGCCAGCACTTTTCCCAGTAACACTGAAGCTTTCTTT
TRBJ1-5 TRBD1 - TRBV28 CASSFDRGSKVRNQPQHF TGTGCCAGCAGTTTCGACAGGGGGTCCAAGGTCCGCAATCAGCCCCAGCATTTT
TRBJ2-7 - - TRBV19 CASSITQGPYEQYF TGTGCCAGTAGTATAACGCAGGGCCCCTACGAGCAGTACTTC
TRBJ1-5 - few TRBV2 CASSRTSRGQPQHF TGTGCCAGCAGTCGGACTTCGAGGGGTCAGCCCCAGCATTTT
TRBJ2-1 TRBD2 - TRBV29-1 CSARTSVYNEQFF TGCAGCGCCAGGACTAGCGTTTACAATGAGCAGTTCTTC
TRBJ1-3 - - TRBV4-1 CASSQVTPIGNTIYF TGCGCCAGCAGCCAAGTTACGCCTATTGGAAACACCATATATTTT
TRBJ2-1 TRBD1 - TRBV2 CASRKAGGEQFF TGTGCCAGCAGGAAAGCAGGGGGAGAGCAGTTCTTC
TRBJ2-2 - - TRBV6-1 CASSEVGIGELFF TGTGCCAGCAGTGAAGTTGGTATCGGGGAGCTGTTTTTT
TRBJ2-7 TRBD1 once TRBV14 CASSRRGTGVSYEQYF TGTGCCAGCAGCCGGCGAGGGACAGGGGTGAGCTACGAGCAGTACTTC
TRBJ2-7 - once TRBV18 CASSPRDSTYEQYF TGTGCCAGCTCACCACGGGACTCAACCTACGAGCAGTACTTC
TRBJ1-5 - - TRBV2 CASNQDRDNQPQHF TGTGCCAGCAACCAAGACAGAGACAATCAGCCCCAGCATTTT
TRBJ2-2 - - TRBV28 CASRGGNTGELFF TGTGCCAGCAGGGGTGGGAACACCGGGGAGCTGTTTTTT